This TCR beta chain was documented in a study of graft-versus-host responses after intestinal transplantation. General study points: Present in recipient marrow, GvH clones included some that appeared first in ileum or blood.

Clones were sequenced by immunoSEQ multiplex PCR, and TCRdb holds only the in-frame ones, with some missing. Here the sample spans around 100,000 clones, approximately 84% being singletons. A word on this clone: Its matching antigen is unknown.

The receptor was derived from a human donor who received an intestinal transplant. Sequenced material: unstimulated CD4+ T cells sorted from spleen or lymph node cells, taken before intestinal transplant.

The CDR3 reads CASSRKSSGANVLTF. CDR3 DNA sequence: TGTGCCAGCAGCCGCAAAAGCTCTGGGGCCAACGTCCTGACTTTC. This chain joins TRBV6-5 and TRBJ2-6, with D hard to call. V lost 6 bases, J lost 0 bases, and 9 bases lay in between. CDR3 size: 15 residues. Germline CDR1 is MNHEY and CDR2 is SVGAGI.